Each of the 6 T cell receptor beta chains below was sequenced from the same sample in a study of molecular identifiers for immune sequencing clone quantification. MiXCR, run by TCRdb on the PCR reads, gives a single entry per CDR3 protein. The sample lists 90,000 or so distinct CDR3 sequences, around 27% seen once, with approximately 0.78% in the top ten. What was sequenced was naive CD8+ T cells from blood, with Jurkat cell RNA spiked in. Subset defined: FACS-sorted CD8+CD4-CCR7+CD45RA+ naive T cells. The receptors derive from a human donor in good health. Some libraries in this study had Jurkat cell RNA spiked in.

The rearrangement uses TRBV5-1 and TRBJ2-1; 9 positions match TRBD1. Germline V gives CDR1 SGHRS, CDR2 YFSETQ. V was pared by 4 bases and J by 5 bases, with 10 bases of the junction left unmatched. The CDR3 length is 16 residues. The CDR3 DNA reads as TGCGCCAGCAGCCCCCGGACAGGGGTAAGACACAATGAGCAGTTCTTC. This encodes CASSPRTGVRHNEQFF.

Points on this clonotype: Compared with germline, one end of the junction differs, possibly owing to a read error. The chain uses TRBV28 and TRBJ2-5; 9 positions match TRBD1. From germline, CDR1 is MDHEN and CDR2 SYDVKM. The length of the CDR3 is 16 residues. This CDR3 is CASSPIGTGLQEAQYF. In nucleotides, the CDR3 is TGTGCCAGCAGCCCAATCGGGACAGGGCTCCAAGAGGCCCAGTACTTC.

Comment on this clonotype: A read error may explain this, as a much larger clone is one base away. This sequence joins TRBV11-2 and TRBJ2-3; the match to TRBD1 covers 8 bases. This CDR3 is built from 15 residues. With 4 bases clipped from V and 4 bases from J, the junction kept 7 bases outside the gene matches. In germline, CDR1 is SGHAT, CDR2 FQNNGV. CDR3 protein: CASSWADRDADTQYF. CDR3 nucleotides: TGTGCCAGCAGCTGGGCGGACAGGGATGCAGATACGCAGTATTTT.

This clonotype was observed at least ten times. The chain couples TRBV28 to TRBJ2-5; no clear D gene. Germline V gene lookup returns CDR1 MDHEN and CDR2 SYDVKM. CDR3 length: 14 residues. V was trimmed by 3 bases and J by 3 bases, leaving 11 bases between them. The CDR3 DNA follows: TGTGCCAGCAGTTTGCTCAGGTCCGAAGAGACCCAGTACTTC. It translates to CASSLLRSEETQYF.

In this sample, this clonotype turned up many times. The rearrangement links TRBV7-9 to TRBJ1-1; D unresolved. Germline CDR1 is SEHNR and CDR2 is FQNEAQ (reference sequence). This CDR3 comprises 13 residues. The CDR3 nucleotides are TGTGTCCTCCCGGGAGTCGGGAACACTGAAGCTTTCTTT. Translation: CVLPGVGNTEAFF. Variable domain in full (rest from reference TRBV7-9 and TRBJ1-1): DTGVSQNPRHKITKRGQNVTFRCDPISEHNRLYWYRQTLGQGPEFLTYFQNEAQLEKSRLLSDRFSAERPKGSFSTLEIQRTEQGDSAMYLCVLPGVGNTEAFFGQGTRLTVV.

There are many counts of this clonotype. This chain joins TRBV6-5 and TRBJ1-4, with D maybe TRBD1 (6 bases). Trimming took off 3 bases at V and 7 bases at J, with 12 bases between the two ends. CDR1 MNHEY and CDR2 SVGAGI come from the germline V gene. This CDR3 has 14 residues. The CDR3 loop reads CASSYGGGGEKLFF. The CDR3, as DNA: TGTGCCAGCAGTTATGGGGGGGGCGGTGAAAAACTGTTTTTT.